This TCR beta chain was documented in a study of shared clonotypes between healthy human individuals. Study information: Each donor's CD4 naive and CD4 memory cells filled three plates apiece, CD8 naive two, and CD8 memory one.

TCRdb's table, derived via immunoSEQ multiplex PCR, lists solely in-frame clones and lacks some. The data show roughly 1.4 million clones, approximately 98.5% seen once. J was trimmed by 5 bases and V by 5 bases; bases with no gene match: 16. Per germline, CDR1 SGHTA and CDR2 FQGNSA. This CDR3 region has 18 residues. Whole-study findings and limits: Sampling was confined to blood; repertoires within tissues likely differ.

Concerning this clone itself: What it recognizes is unknown.

The rearrangement joins TRBV7-2 to TRBJ2-1; TRBD2 agrees at 9 bases. The sample was naive CD4+ T cells sorted from blood. Subset of the sample: CD45RA+ positively selected. The receptor was derived from a man in his thirties or forties in good health. In DNA, the CDR3 is TGTGCCAGCAGCCTAGGTCTGCCTAGCGGGATGGGAGACAATGAGCAGTTCTTC. It specifies CASSLGLPSGMGDNEQFF. Filled out from reference TRBV7-2 and TRBJ2-1, the complete variable domain reads GAGVSQSPSNKVTEKGKDVELRCDPISGHTALYWYRQSLGQGLEFLIYFQGNSAPDKSGLPSDRFSAERTGGSVSTLTIQRTQQEDSAVYLCASSLGLPSGMGDNEQFFGPGTRLTVL.